This TCR beta chain came from a study of early stage breast cancer tumors. Measured with immunoSEQ multiplex PCR; TCRdb has only the in-frame clones, and not every one. Of about 19,000 clones detected, around 82% appear once; the ten largest clones hold approximately 2%. From germline, CDR1 is SGHTA and CDR2 FQGTGA. CDR3 size: 13 residues. V dropped 6 bases and J dropped 3; count of bases not matched to a gene: 0. The material sequenced was blood. This TCR was sampled from a person aged 65 to 79 with breast cancer. The chain combines TRBV7-3 with TRBJ2-1; TRBD1 matches at 9 bases. Written as DNA, the CDR3 is TGTGCCAGCAGGGACAGGGGCTACAATGAGCAGTTCTTC. This translates into CASRDRGYNEQFF.